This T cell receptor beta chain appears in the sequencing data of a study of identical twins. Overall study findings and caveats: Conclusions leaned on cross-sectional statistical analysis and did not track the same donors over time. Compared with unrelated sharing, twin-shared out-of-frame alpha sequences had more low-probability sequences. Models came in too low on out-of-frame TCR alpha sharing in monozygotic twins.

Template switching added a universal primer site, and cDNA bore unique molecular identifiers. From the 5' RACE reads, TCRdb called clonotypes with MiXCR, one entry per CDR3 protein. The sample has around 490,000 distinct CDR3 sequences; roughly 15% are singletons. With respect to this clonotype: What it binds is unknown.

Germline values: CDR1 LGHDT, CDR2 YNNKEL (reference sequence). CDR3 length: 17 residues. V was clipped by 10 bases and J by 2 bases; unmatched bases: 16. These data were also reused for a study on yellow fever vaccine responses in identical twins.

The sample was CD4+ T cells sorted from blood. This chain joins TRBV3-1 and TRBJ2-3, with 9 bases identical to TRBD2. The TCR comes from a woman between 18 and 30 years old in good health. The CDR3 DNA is TGTGCCACCTCCCAAGGCCGGACTAGCGAAACCACAGATACGCAGTATTTT. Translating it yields CATSQGRTSETTDTQYF.